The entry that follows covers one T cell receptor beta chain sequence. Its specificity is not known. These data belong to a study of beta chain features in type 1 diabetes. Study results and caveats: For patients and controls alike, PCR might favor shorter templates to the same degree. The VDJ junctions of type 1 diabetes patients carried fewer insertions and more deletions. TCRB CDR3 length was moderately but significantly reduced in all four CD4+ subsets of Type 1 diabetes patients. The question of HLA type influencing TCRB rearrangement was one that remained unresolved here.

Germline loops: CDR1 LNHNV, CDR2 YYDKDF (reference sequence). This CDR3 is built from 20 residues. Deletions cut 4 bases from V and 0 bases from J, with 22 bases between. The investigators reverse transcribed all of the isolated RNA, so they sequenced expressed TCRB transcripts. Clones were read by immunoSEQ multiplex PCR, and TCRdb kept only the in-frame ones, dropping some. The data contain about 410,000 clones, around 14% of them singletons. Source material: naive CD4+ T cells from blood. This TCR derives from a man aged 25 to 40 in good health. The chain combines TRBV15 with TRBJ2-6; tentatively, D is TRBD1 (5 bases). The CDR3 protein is CATSTGWGAGALSGANVLTF. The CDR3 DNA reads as TGTGCCACCAGCACTGGTTGGGGCGCAGGTGCCCTCTCTGGGGCCAACGTCCTGACTTTC.